Sequencing of this T cell receptor (beta chain) was carried out in a study of T cells in Graves' hyperthyroidism and ophthalmopathy (dated by TCRdb to the late 2010s). Study-level background: To identify distinguishing TCR V-J signatures, a discovery cohort of 90 to 100 patients was used, comprising 43 with Graves' ophthalmopathy and approximately 57 with stable Graves' hyperthyroidism. In addition, the study compared T-cell repertoires in thyroid tissue and in blood from several Graves' hyperthyroidism patients. After blood sampling, hyperthyroidism patients were treated with methimazole at a starting dose of 30 mg daily, and ophthalmopathy patients were treated with high-dose intravenous methylprednisolone. The 100 discovery patients were randomly split 7:3 into training and test sets. According to the paper, TCR Vbeta CDR3 sequencing was carried out on 135 peripheral blood samples, which came from 40 to 45 ophthalmopathy, under 85 hyperthyroidism and approximately 17 progressor patients. Prospective prediction of ophthalmopathy was tested in an independent validation cohort of some 19 hyperthyroidism patients and some 17 patients who later progressed to ophthalmopathy.

Amplification of TCR beta CDR3 regions was carried out from RNA transcripts. A first-round RT-PCR of the TCR CDR3 used the HTBI primer set with the Qiagen OneStep RT-PCR kit. A second multiplex PCR round built the libraries, followed by size selection and purification. The libraries were sequenced on an Illumina HiSeq2000 using paired-end 100 bp reads. From the authors' description of their analysis: Raw data were processed with SOAPnuke, discarding reads with adapters, uncalled bases, mean Phred below 15, or no exact constant-primer or identifier match. High-quality paired reads were merged with COPE v1.2.5, and unique nucleotide sequences were defined as clonotypes. MiTCR v1.1 was used to align the clonotypes against IMGT TRBV, TRBD and TRBJ reference segments. The analysis was restricted to V-J combinations with a frequency above 0.0001, which together covered over 99% of the repertoires. The TCS score was defined as F50 (clonal expansion) divided by E x V (chaos), with BLOSUM62-based TCRdist calculated between CDR3 peptides within each V-J. Welch's t-statistics and random forest reduced roughly 540 V-J features to some 14, which were used in a naive Bayes classifier (R e1071). In-frame beta chains were kept once TCRdb had trimmed the public reads at Q25 with fastp and called clones with MiXCR. When rows share a CDR3 protein, they turn into one entry using the most common DNA and genes. The V and J calls shown here were made by TCRdb, not taken from the authors' results. In all, the sample holds around 540,000 distinct CDR3 sequences, and approximately 44% of those were seen once. Clones ranked in the top ten supply about 8.2% of the sample.

The CDR3 runs 11 residues from the cysteine to the phenylalanine. Just the 33-base CDR3 DNA is kept, in frame starting at base 1. The germline ends are 12 bases apart after V is trimmed by 5 bases and J by 11 bases. CDR1 and CDR2, looked up from the germline V gene, are SNHLY and FYNNEI. General findings and caveats noted by the study authors: No statistical method was used to fix the sample size in advance, and group allocation was not hidden from the investigators. In validation, the model predicted progression to ophthalmopathy a median of about 6 months before onset, with about 67% sensitivity and more than 72% specificity. A 13 V-J signature model separated ophthalmopathy from stable hyperthyroidism, with approximately 87% sensitivity and approximately 81% specificity in cross-validation and 80%/75% in testing. Most expanded thyroid clonotypes (frequency above 0.001) were also detected in blood, suggesting blood repertoires may reflect thyroid immune responses.

Stable Graves' hyperthyroidism was defined as the absence of progression to ophthalmopathy over 18 months of follow-up. Hyperthyroidism patients were newly diagnosed, with disease duration under 2 months, and aged 18 to 65 years. Any patient with an uncontrolled infection, another autoimmune disease, pregnancy or lactation was excluded. Diagnoses were based on clinical symptoms, serum thyroxine and TRAb, thyroid ultrasound and orbital computed tomography. Total RNA was extracted with Trizol reagent, and quality was checked on an Agilent 2100 Bioanalyzer. Worth noting for this clonotype: Its antigen is unknown. Base-call qualities are not available, and no considerably larger clone is one nucleotide away.

The sequence is built from TRBV2 and TRBJ1-2; the D gene is perhaps TRBD1, from 5 matching bases. The clonotype was recovered from a woman aged 18-29 years with Graves' hyperthyroidism. Donor details come from another sample of the same person, matched by shared clones. The sequenced material came from peripheral blood or thyroid tissue (not recorded which). The DNA reads as follows: TGTGCCAGCAGTCCAGGGCTGGCTTACACCTTC. The translation is CASSPGLAYTF.